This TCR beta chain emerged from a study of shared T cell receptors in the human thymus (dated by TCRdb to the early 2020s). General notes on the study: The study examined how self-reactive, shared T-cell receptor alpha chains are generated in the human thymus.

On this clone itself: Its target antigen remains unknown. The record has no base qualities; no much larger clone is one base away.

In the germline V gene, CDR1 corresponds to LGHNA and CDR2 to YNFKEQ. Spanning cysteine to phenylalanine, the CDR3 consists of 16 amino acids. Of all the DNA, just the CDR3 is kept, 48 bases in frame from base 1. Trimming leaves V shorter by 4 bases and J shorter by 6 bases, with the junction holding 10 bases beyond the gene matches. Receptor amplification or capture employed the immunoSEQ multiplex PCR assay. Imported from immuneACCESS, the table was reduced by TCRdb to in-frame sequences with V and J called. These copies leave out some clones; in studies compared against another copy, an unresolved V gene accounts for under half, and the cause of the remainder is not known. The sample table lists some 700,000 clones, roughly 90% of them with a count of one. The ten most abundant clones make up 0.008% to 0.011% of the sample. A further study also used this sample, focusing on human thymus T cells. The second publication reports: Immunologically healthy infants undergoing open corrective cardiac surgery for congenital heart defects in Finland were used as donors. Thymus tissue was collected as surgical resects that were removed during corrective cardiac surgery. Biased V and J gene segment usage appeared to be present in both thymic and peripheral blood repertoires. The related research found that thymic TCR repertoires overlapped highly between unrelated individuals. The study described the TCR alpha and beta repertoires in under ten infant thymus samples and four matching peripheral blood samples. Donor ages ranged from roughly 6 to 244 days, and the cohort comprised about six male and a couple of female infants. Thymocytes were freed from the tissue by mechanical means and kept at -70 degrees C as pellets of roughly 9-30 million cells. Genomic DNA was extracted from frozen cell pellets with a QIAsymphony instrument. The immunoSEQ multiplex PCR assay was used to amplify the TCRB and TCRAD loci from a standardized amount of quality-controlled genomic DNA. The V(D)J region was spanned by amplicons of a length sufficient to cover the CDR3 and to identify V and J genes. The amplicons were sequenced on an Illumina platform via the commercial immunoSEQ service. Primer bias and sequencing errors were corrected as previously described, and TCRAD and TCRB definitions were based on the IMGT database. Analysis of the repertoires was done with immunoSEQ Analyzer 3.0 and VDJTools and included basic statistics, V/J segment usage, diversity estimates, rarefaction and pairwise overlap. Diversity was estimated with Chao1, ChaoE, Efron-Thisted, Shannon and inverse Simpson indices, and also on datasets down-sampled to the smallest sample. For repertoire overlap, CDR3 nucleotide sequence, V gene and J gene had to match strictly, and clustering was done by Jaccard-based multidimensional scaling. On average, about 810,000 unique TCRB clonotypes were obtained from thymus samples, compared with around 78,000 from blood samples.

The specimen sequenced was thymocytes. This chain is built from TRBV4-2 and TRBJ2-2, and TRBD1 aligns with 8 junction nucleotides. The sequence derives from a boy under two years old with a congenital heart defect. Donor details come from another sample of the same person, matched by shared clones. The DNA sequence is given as TGTGCCAGCAGCCCTCCGAGGGCAGGGGGCCCCGGGGAGCTGTTTTTT. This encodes CASSPPRAGGPGELFF.